The 20 T cell receptor beta chains given below trace back to one sample, sequenced in a study of vaccination and CD4 T cells after COVID-19. Sequencing of the DNA from cultured CD4+ T cells was carried out with the Oncomine TCR Beta short-read assay. TCRdb used MiXCR to reprocess the PCR reads, holding one entry per CDR3 protein. The profile covers about 15,000 distinct CDR3 sequences, with approximately 70% appearing a single time and about 4.6% taken by the ten largest. Antigens of these TCRs are unknown. Described treatment: roughly 10-day PBMC culture with coronavirus spike peptide pools or control peptides (ViraFEST assay). The sequenced sample consisted of CD4+ T cells from blood, cultured in vitro. All receptors come from a human donor who had recovered from COVID-19.

The V gene is TRBV15, the J gene TRBJ1-1; D may be TRBD1 (5 bases). Germline V gene lookup returns CDR1 LNHNV and CDR2 YYDKDF (reference sequence). The germline V and J ends were trimmed by 1 base and 2 bases, with 8 bases remaining between them. The CDR3 runs to 14 residues. The CDR3 sequence is CATSRGGDNTEAFF. CDR3 nucleotide sequence: TGTGCCACCAGCAGAGGGGGGGATAACACTGAAGCTTTCTTT. Full variable domain (missing parts from reference TRBV15 and TRBJ1-1): DAMVIQNPRYQVTQFGKPVTLSCSQTLNHNVMYWYQQKSSQAPKLLFHYYDKDFNNEADTPDNFQSRRPNTSFCFLDIRSPGLGDTAMYLCATSRGGDNTEAFFGQGTRLTVV.

The table lists this clonotype with a count of one. The chain employs TRBV10-1 and TRBJ2-2; possibly TRBD1 or TRBD2 for D (5 bases each). The CDR3 spans 16 residues. Between the trimmed V and J ends, which lost 4 bases and 4 bases, there was a span of 16 bases. Germline V gene lookup returns CDR1 WNHNN and CDR2 SYGVQD (reference sequence). The CDR3 here is CASSGSTGRITGELFF. The CDR3 coding sequence is TGCGCCAGCAGTGGTTCAACGGGACGTATCACCGGGGAGCTGTTTTTT.

This chain uses TRBV9 with TRBJ1-2; no clear D. Germline CDR1 and CDR2: SGDLS and YYNGEE. Trimming shortened V by 4 bases and J by 8 bases, and 12 bases separated the two germline ends. The CDR3 runs to 12 residues. CDR3 sequence reads: CASSPGLYGYTF. The CDR3 nucleotides are TGTGCCAGCAGCCCCGGTCTTTACGGCTACACCTTC.

The J gene is TRBJ1-5, the V gene TRBV27; D unclear. Trimming took off 2 bases at V and 0 bases at J, with 5 bases between the two ends. CDR1 is MNHEY and CDR2 is SMNVEV in the germline V gene (reference sequence). This CDR3 spans 14 amino acids. The CDR3 DNA follows: TGTGCCAGCAGTTTACACACTAGCAATCAGCCCCAGCATTTT. This encodes CASSLHTSNQPQHF.

The chain recombines TRBV30 with TRBJ2-5; perhaps TRBD2 as D (5 bases). CDR3 length equals 13 residues. CDR1 and CDR2 from the germline V gene are GTSNPN and SVGIG (reference sequence). With 4 bases removed from V and 7 bases from J, the gap between germline ends came to 16 bases. The CDR3 DNA reads as TGTGCCTGGACTCGAGAGGTGAGGGCGACCCAGTACTTC. As protein: CAWTREVRATQYF.

The chain combines TRBV7-9 with TRBJ1-1, with D tentatively TRBD1 (6 bases). This CDR3 comprises 15 residues. Germline CDR1 is SEHNR and CDR2 is FQNEAQ (reference sequence). V was clipped by 5 bases and J by 5 bases, with 18 bases between them. The CDR3 is CASSPGGGVRTEAFF. In DNA form, the CDR3 reads TGTGCCAGCAGCCCCGGGGGCGGGGTGAGAACTGAAGCTTTCTTT.

The chain uses TRBV10-3 and TRBJ1-1; 9 bases align to TRBD1. V lost 2 bases, J lost 4 bases, and 14 bases stayed unmatched. Germline CDR1 ENHRY, CDR2 SYGVKD. The CDR3 is 18 residues long. This CDR3 reads CAISEAPGQGAMGTEAFF. The CDR3 coding sequence is TGTGCCATCAGTGAGGCCCCGGGACAGGGTGCAATGGGCACTGAAGCTTTCTTT.

The chain recombines TRBV5-4 with TRBJ2-5; D assignment may be TRBD1 or TRBD2 (5 bases each). Germline V lookup: CDR1 SGHNT, CDR2 YYREEE (reference sequence). With 4 bases removed from V and 1 base from J, the gap between germline ends came to 14 bases. This CDR3 has 15 residues. The CDR3 sequence is CASSGFLGTQETQYF. For the CDR3, the DNA is TGTGCCAGCAGCGGGTTCCTGGGGACCCAAGAGACCCAGTACTTC. The variable domain in full, completed from reference TRBV5-4 and TRBJ2-5, reads ETGVTQSPTHLIKTRGQQVTLRCSSQSGHNTVSWYQQALGQGPQFIFQYYREEENGRGNFPPRFSGLQFPNYSSELNVNALELDDSALYLCASSGFLGTQETQYFGPGTRLLVL.

The chain uses TRBV20-1 and TRBJ2-4; D ambiguous. This CDR3 is built from 14 residues. V was clipped by 5 bases and J by 0 bases, with 11 bases between them. The germline CDR1 and CDR2 sequences are DFQATT and SNEGSKA (reference sequence). CDR3 amino acids: CSARHPLAKNIQYF. Here the CDR3 DNA reads TGCAGTGCTCGCCACCCTCTAGCCAAAAACATTCAGTACTTC.

The J gene is TRBJ2-3, the V gene TRBV4-2; D is unresolved. The germline V gene encodes CDR1 LGHNA and CDR2 YNFKEQ. This CDR3 contains 12 residues. The V end was cut by 0 bases, the J end by 5 bases, with 3 bases between. CDR3 sequence reads: CASSQDKDTQYF. The CDR3 DNA sequence: TGTGCCAGCAGCCAAGATAAAGATACGCAGTATTTT.

V usage is TRBV19 and J usage is TRBJ1-1; the match to TRBD1 covers 7 bases. The length of the CDR3 is 14 residues. Germline V gene sequence: CDR1 LNHDA, CDR2 SQIVND (reference sequence). The J segment lost 7 bases and the V segment lost 4 bases, leaving 9 bases of the junction unmatched. CDR3 sequence: CASSNLGTALEAFF. CDR3 DNA: TGTGCCAGTAGTAACCTAGGGACAGCCCTTGAAGCTTTCTTT.

V usage is TRBV6-5 and J usage is TRBJ2-3; 12 nucleotides line up with TRBD2. Germline CDR1 reads MNHEY; CDR2 reads SVGAGI. V dropped 2 bases and J dropped 6; count of bases not matched to a gene: 6. The length of the CDR3 is 16 residues. CDR3 sequence reads: CASSYTLAGGGDTQYF. In DNA form, the CDR3 reads TGTGCCAGCAGTTACACTCTAGCGGGAGGGGGGGATACGCAGTATTTT.

V and J are TRBV19 and TRBJ1-1, with D hard to call. Germline assignment: CDR1 LNHDA and CDR2 SQIVND (reference sequence). The CDR3 spans 13 residues. V was clipped by 6 bases and J by 5 bases, with 13 bases between them. This CDR3 reads CASRIAARTEAFF. The CDR3 nucleotides are TGTGCCAGTAGAATTGCAGCGCGGACTGAAGCTTTCTTT.

A note on this clonotype: It is likely a read error, because the conserved phenylalanine at the end of the CDR3 is missing. This chain connects TRBV20-1 to TRBJ1-5; D remains unclear. CDR3 length equals 14 residues. CDR1 DFQATT and CDR2 SNEGSKA come from the germline V gene (reference sequence). Between the trimmed V and J ends, which lost 6 bases and 1 base, there was a span of 13 bases. For the CDR3, the DNA is TGCAGTGCCCAGTCGGATCTAAGCAATCAGCCCCAGCATCTT. Protein sequence: CSAQSDLSNQPQHL.

This clonotype turned up a few times. The chain combines TRBV20-1 with TRBJ2-7; 7 bases align to TRBD2. Germline values: CDR1 DFQATT, CDR2 SNEGSKA (reference sequence). The CDR3 has 12 amino acids. Trimming at V came to 0 bases and at J to 4 bases, leaving 0 bases not matched to a gene. The CDR3 sequence is CSAREREYEQYF. CDR3 in DNA: TGCAGTGCTAGAGAGCGGGAGTACGAGCAGTACTTC.

This chain links TRBV19 with TRBJ1-6; D is perhaps TRBD1 (5 bases). This CDR3 is built from 12 residues. The germline gives CDR1 LNHDA, CDR2 SQIVND (reference sequence). Between the trimmed V and J ends, which lost 7 bases and 14 bases, there was a span of 15 bases. The CDR3 loop is CASTDRGRALHF. In DNA, the CDR3 is TGTGCCAGTACTGATCGGGGGAGGGCCCTCCACTTT.

Here the CDR3 reads CASSLLGDYGYTF. The CDR3, as DNA: TGTGCCAGCAGCCTACTAGGGGACTATGGCTACACCTTC. J is TRBJ1-2 and V is TRBV7-2, with D possibly matching TRBD1 (5 bases). V gave up 5 bases and J gave up 3 bases, with 10 bases separating them. This CDR3 has 13 residues. Germline-derived CDR1 and CDR2 are SGHTA and FQGNSA. The full variable domain, with the rest looked up from reference TRBV7-2 and TRBJ1-2, is GAGVSQSPSNKVTEKGKDVELRCDPISGHTALYWYRQSLGQGLEFLIYFQGNSAPDKSGLPSDRFSAERTGGSVSTLTIQRTQQEDSAVYLCASSLLGDYGYTFGSGTRLTVV.

This chain uses TRBV7-9 with TRBJ1-2; TRBD1 is a possible D gene (6 bases). Germline V gene data show CDR1 as SEHNR and CDR2 as FQNEAQ (reference sequence). The CDR3 runs to 13 residues. The V gene lost 5 bases and the J gene lost 3 bases, with 10 bases spanning the gap. For the CDR3, the DNA is TGTGCCAGCAGCCGGACAGACTACTATGGCTACACCTTC. This gives the protein CASSRTDYYGYTF.

The chain carries TRBV28 and TRBJ1-6; D might be TRBD1 (5 bases). V was trimmed by 3 bases and J by 4 bases, leaving 19 bases between them. Germline CDR1 MDHEN, CDR2 SYDVKM. The CDR3 length is 18 residues. CDR3: CASSFPQGTGFYNSPLHF. In DNA form, the CDR3 reads TGTGCCAGCAGTTTTCCTCAGGGAACGGGATTTTATAATTCACCCCTCCACTTT.

The count of this clonotype is one. The chain couples TRBV20-1 to TRBJ1-2, with 9 bases aligning to TRBD1. The CDR3 consists of 12 residues. The germline CDR1 and CDR2 sequences are DFQATT and SNEGSKA (reference sequence). V shed 5 bases, J shed 2 bases, and the junction held 0 bases outside the gene matches. The CDR3 DNA sequence: TGCAGTGCTGGACAGGGGAACTATGGCTACACCTTC. Protein: CSAGQGNYGYTF.